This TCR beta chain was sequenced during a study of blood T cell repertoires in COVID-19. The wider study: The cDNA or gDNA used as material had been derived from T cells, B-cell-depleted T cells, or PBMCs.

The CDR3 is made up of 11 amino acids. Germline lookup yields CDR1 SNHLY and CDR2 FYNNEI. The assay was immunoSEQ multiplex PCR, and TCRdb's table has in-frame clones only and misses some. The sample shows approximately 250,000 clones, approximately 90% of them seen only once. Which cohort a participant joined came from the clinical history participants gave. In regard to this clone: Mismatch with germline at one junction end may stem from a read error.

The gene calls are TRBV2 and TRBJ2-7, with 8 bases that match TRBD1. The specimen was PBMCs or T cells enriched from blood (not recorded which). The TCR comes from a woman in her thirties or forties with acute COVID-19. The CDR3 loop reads CASSEWSDRAF. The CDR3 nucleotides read TGTGCCAGCAGTGAATGGTCGGACAGGGCGTTC.